This entry lists 15 T cell receptor beta chains sequenced from one sample in a study of OX40 agonist ivuxolimab in advanced cancers. The data were produced by immunoSEQ multiplex PCR, yet TCRdb's version contains in-frame clones alone and is incomplete. The sample comprises just over 90,000 clones, approximately 94% of which are singletons, and approximately 2.4% rests with the top ten. This material consisted of CD4+ or CD8+ T cells sorted from blood, taken in a trial of the OX40 agonist ivuxolimab. The receptors come from an adult with an advanced solid tumor such as melanoma, head and neck, liver or kidney cancer.

Here the CDR3 reads CASSADLGLAGEQYF. CDR3 DNA: TGTGCCAGCAGCGCCGATTTGGGACTAGCGGGAGAGCAGTACTTC. The chain joins TRBV7-7 to TRBJ2-7; 13 nucleotides match TRBD2. Germline lookup yields CDR1 SSHAT and CDR2 FNYEAQ (reference sequence). Trimming removed 5 bases from V and 7 bases from J; junction bases left unmatched: 8. The CDR3 extends over 15 amino acids.

The chain is built from TRBV19 and TRBJ1-1; TRBD1 agrees at 8 bases. The V segment lost 3 bases and the J segment 1 base; nucleotides outside the gene matches: 4. CDR1 LNHDA and CDR2 SQIVND come from the germline V gene (reference sequence). This CDR3 is built from 15 residues. In nucleotides, the CDR3 is TGTGCCAGTAGTATGGGGACAGGCGGGAACACTGAAGCTTTCTTT. As protein: CASSMGTGGNTEAFF. The full variable domain, its missing parts supplied by reference TRBV19 and TRBJ1-1, is DGGITQSPKYLFRKEGQNVTLSCEQNLNHDAMYWYRQDPGQGLRLIYYSQIVNDFQKGDIAEGYSVSREKKESFPLTVTSAQKNPTAFYLCASSMGTGGNTEAFFGQGTRLTVV.

This clone is categorized as medium-sized (0.01 to 0.1%). The rearrangement uses TRBV6-6 and TRBJ2-2, with TRBD2 matching over 12 bases. With V trimmed by 2 bases and J by 7 bases, 5 bases remained unmatched. The CDR3 is 16 amino acids. Germline CDR1 reads MNHNY; CDR2 reads SVGAGI (reference sequence). CDR3 coding DNA: TGTGCCAGCAGTTACCCCGGACTAGCGGGGCACGGGGAGCTGTTTTTT. Amino acid sequence: CASSYPGLAGHGELFF.

The V and J genes are TRBV19 and TRBJ2-1; 7 bases line up with TRBD2. The CDR3 is 14 amino acids. Trimming took 6 bases from V and 5 from J; bases not matched to a gene: 7. Germline V lookup: CDR1 LNHDA, CDR2 SQIVND (reference sequence). The CDR3 sequence: CASRPGLTNNEQFF. The DNA for the CDR3 is TGTGCCAGTAGGCCGGGACTAACGAACAATGAGCAGTTCTTC.

This clone was recorded only once. This sequence joins TRBV19 and TRBJ2-1, with a tentative D call TRBD1 (6 bases). Trimming took 3 bases from V and 5 from J, leaving 11 bases between them. The CDR3 length is 14 residues. CDR1 and CDR2 from the germline V gene are LNHDA and SQIVND (reference sequence). Here the CDR3 reads CASSIWGLDNEQFF. The CDR3 DNA reads as TGTGCCAGTAGTATTTGGGGGCTAGACAATGAGCAGTTCTTC.

The rearrangement links TRBV7-9 to TRBJ2-7; 9 positions match TRBD1. The V and J ends lost 5 bases and 4 bases, in that order; junction bases with no gene match: 6. The CDR3 is 14 residues long. Germline V CDR1 and CDR2: SEHNR, FQNEAQ (reference sequence). The CDR3 sequence is CASSLGDRVYEQYF. DNA of the CDR3: TGTGCCAGCAGCCTGGGGGACAGGGTGTACGAGCAGTACTTC.

The rearrangement uses TRBV5-1 and TRBJ2-3; possibly TRBD2 for D (6 bases). Germline V lookup: CDR1 SGHRS, CDR2 YFSETQ. The ends were cut back, 0 bases at V and 8 bases at J, with 19 bases in the middle. The CDR3 length is 16 residues. The CDR3 sequence is CASSLVLASLGGTQYF. For the CDR3, the DNA is TGCGCCAGCAGCTTGGTATTGGCCTCTCTGGGGGGTACGCAGTATTTT.

The chain has TRBV2 and TRBJ2-7; D unclear. The CDR3 consists of 15 residues. The V end lost 4 bases, the J end lost 2 bases, and 15 bases lay between the germline ends. Germline values: CDR1 SNHLY, CDR2 FYNNEI. The CDR3 region has the DNA TGTGCCAGCAGTGGAGGCAGCCGACCTACCTACGAGCAGTACTTC. Its protein is CASSGGSRPTYEQYF.

The chain uses TRBV6-1 and TRBJ1-5; D is possibly TRBD1 (5 bases). The CDR3 extends over 11 amino acids. Germline V gene lookup returns CDR1 MNHNS and CDR2 SASEGT. Between the trimmed V and J ends, which lost 6 bases and 8 bases, there was a span of 8 bases. The CDR3 is CASRVGEPQHF. The CDR3 DNA follows: TGTGCCAGCAGGGTGGGGGAGCCCCAGCATTTT.

The CDR3 DNA is TGTGCCAGCCGGACTAGCGGGGACACCTACGAGCAGTACTTC. It specifies CASRTSGDTYEQYF. The gene calls are TRBV28 and TRBJ2-7, with 12 bases lining up with TRBD2. The length of the CDR3 is 14 residues. With V trimmed by 8 bases and J by 2 bases, 4 bases remained unmatched. Germline V CDR1 and CDR2: MDHEN, SYDVKM.

The rearrangement links TRBV6-5 to TRBJ2-1; D call uncertain. CDR3 size: 14 residues. Germline CDR1 and CDR2: MNHEY and SVGAGI. Between the trimmed V and J ends, which lost 4 bases and 0 bases, there was a span of 7 bases. CDR3 sequence reads: CASSSLDSYNEQFF. CDR3 sequence (DNA): TGTGCCAGCAGTTCATTGGACTCCTACAATGAGCAGTTCTTC.

The V and J genes are TRBV19 and TRBJ1-3; D is undetermined. Germline assignment: CDR1 LNHDA and CDR2 SQIVND (reference sequence). This CDR3 contains 15 residues. Trimming stripped 6 bases from V and 3 bases from J, with 15 bases between. The CDR3 sequence is CASRWTQLGGNTIYF. CDR3 in DNA: TGTGCCAGTAGATGGACTCAACTTGGTGGAAACACCATATATTTT.

The rearrangement joins TRBV2 to TRBJ1-5; D not certain. Germline loops: CDR1 SNHLY, CDR2 FYNNEI. Trimming cost V 7 bases and J 0 bases, with 10 bases left between them. CDR3 length equals 14 residues. CDR3 bases: TGTGCCAGCAAAGAAGGTGTTAGCAATCAGCCCCAGCATTTT. Translation gives CASKEGVSNQPQHF.

CDR3 DNA sequence: TGCGCCAGCAGCCAAGAGGGACGGTTTGACGAAAAACTGTTTTTT. Translation gives CASSQEGRFDEKLFF. The V gene is TRBV4-3, the J gene TRBJ1-4; D might be TRBD1 (5 bases). The V end was cut by 0 bases, the J end by 8 bases, with 13 bases between. Germline CDR1 and CDR2: LGHNA and YSLEER. The CDR3 has 15 amino acids.

The V and J genes are TRBV6-1 and TRBJ1-5, with no clear D. The length of the CDR3 is 13 residues. Germline V gene sequence: CDR1 MNHNS, CDR2 SASEGT. Trimming shortened V by 8 bases and J by 7 bases, and 15 bases separated the two germline ends. CDR3 DNA sequence: TGTGCCAGCTCTGACAAGGGATACCAGCCCCAGCATTTT. Translating it yields CASSDKGYQPQHF.